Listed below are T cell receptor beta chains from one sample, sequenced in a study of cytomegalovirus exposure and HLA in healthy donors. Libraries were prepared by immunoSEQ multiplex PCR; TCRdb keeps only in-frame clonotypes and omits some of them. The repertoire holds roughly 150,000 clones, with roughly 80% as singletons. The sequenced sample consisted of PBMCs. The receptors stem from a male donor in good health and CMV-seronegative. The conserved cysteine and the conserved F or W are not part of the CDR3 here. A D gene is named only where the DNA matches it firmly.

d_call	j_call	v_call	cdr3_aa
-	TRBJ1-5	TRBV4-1	ASSQDGGDQPQH
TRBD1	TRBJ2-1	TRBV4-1	ASSNRDREAYNEQF
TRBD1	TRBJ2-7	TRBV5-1	ASSPRTPGSGGEQY
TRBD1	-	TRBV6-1	ASSEPGTGTYEQY
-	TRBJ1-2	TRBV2	ASSYSLNYGYT
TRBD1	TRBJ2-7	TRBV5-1	ASSLNRGNEQY
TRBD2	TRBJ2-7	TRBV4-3	ASSQDRLAGAREY
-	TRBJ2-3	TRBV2	ASSETGDTQY
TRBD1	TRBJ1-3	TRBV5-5	ASSLRWDSGNTIY
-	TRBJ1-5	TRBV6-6	ASRRPRVNQPQH
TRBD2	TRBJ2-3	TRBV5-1	ASSFTSGNTDTQY
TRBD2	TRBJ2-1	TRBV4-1	ASSQRGGTSSYNEQF
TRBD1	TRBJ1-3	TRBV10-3	AISLGQGAASGNTIY
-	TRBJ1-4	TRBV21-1	ASILRGPDEKLF
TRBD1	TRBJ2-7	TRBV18	ASSPGQHSYEQY
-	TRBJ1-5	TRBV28	ASSQLRQFSKNSNQPQH
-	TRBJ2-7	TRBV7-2	ASSSPGDTGSSYEQY
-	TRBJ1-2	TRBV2	ASSDREGVWGYT